One and the same sample provided the 24 T cell receptor beta chains below, sequenced in a study of CD8 T cells in Susac syndrome. An input of about 0.5 to 1 ug of RNA was subjected to reverse transcription using random hexamers. TCRdb analysed the immunoSEQ multiplex PCR reads with MiXCR anew, one entry per CDR3 protein. The sample lists about 200,000 distinct CDR3 sequences, 92% occurring once. Sequenced: CD8+ T cells from PBMCs. The receptors were gathered from a human donor with multiple sclerosis.

The chain is built from TRBV2 and TRBJ1-4; D is undetermined. This CDR3 is 13 amino acids long. CDR1 SNHLY and CDR2 FYNNEI come from the germline V gene. V was shortened by 6 bases and J by 4 bases, with 9 bases between the two germline ends. The CDR3 bases are TGTGCCAGCAGGATCGTGGTTAATGAAAAACTGTTTTTT. It translates to CASRIVVNEKLFF.

V gene TRBV29-1 combines with J gene TRBJ1-2; 7 bases are a match to TRBD1. This CDR3 region has 12 residues. V gave up 5 bases and J gave up 6 bases; unmatched junction bases: 6. Per germline, CDR1 SQVTM and CDR2 ANQGSEA. The CDR3 nucleotides are TGCAGCGTTCCGACAGGGAGAAATGGCTACACCTTC. It is translated as CSVPTGRNGYTF.

The CDR3 DNA is TGCAGCGTTGAAGGGGACAGGGTCAGCTATGGCTACACCTTC. Its protein product is CSVEGDRVSYGYTF. The V gene is TRBV29-1, the J gene TRBJ1-2, with 9 bases that match TRBD1. The CDR3 has 14 amino acids. V lost 1 base and J lost 4; bases outside the gene matches: 4. Germline loops: CDR1 SQVTM, CDR2 ANQGSEA.

The V and J genes are TRBV12-3 or TRBV12-4 and TRBJ1-4, with 9 bases aligning to TRBD1. The CDR3 length is 14 residues. V dropped 6 bases and J dropped 8; count of bases not matched to a gene: 7. CDR3: CASSRGQGFEKLFF. CDR3 sequence (DNA): TGTGCCAGCAGCCGCGGACAGGGGTTCGAAAAACTGTTTTTT.

The CDR3 protein is CASSNGRAYEQYF. In DNA, the CDR3 is TGTGCCAGCAGTAACGGACGGGCCTACGAGCAGTACTTC. V and J are TRBV6-2 or TRBV6-3 and TRBJ2-7, with no clear D. Germline V lookup: CDR1 MNHEY, CDR2 SVGEGT. V gave up 5 bases and J gave up 2 bases, with 10 bases separating them. The CDR3 consists of 13 residues.

The chain employs TRBV27 and TRBJ1-1, with 7 bases aligning to TRBD1. The CDR3 consists of 12 residues. V gave up 5 bases and J gave up 6 bases; unmatched junction bases: 3. The germline CDR1 and CDR2 sequences are MNHEY and SMNVEV (reference sequence). The CDR3: CASSDRVAEAFF. The CDR3 DNA reads as TGTGCCAGCAGTGACAGGGTCGCTGAAGCTTTCTTT.

V gene TRBV9 combines with J gene TRBJ2-2; 8 nucleotides agree with TRBD2. Trimming removed 0 bases from V and 1 base from J; junction bases left unmatched: 2. The CDR3 totals 16 residues. Germline CDR1 is SGDLS and CDR2 is YYNGEE. The CDR3 DNA is TGTGCCAGCAGCGTAGAAGCGGGAGTGAACACCGGGGAGCTGTTTTTT. Protein: CASSVEAGVNTGELFF.

The chain recombines TRBV27 with TRBJ1-6, with 8 bases that match TRBD1. This CDR3 is 15 amino acids long. Germline V gives CDR1 MNHEY, CDR2 SMNVEV (reference sequence). V lost 5 bases, J lost 10 bases, and 10 bases stayed unmatched. The CDR3, as DNA: TGTGCCAGCAGTCTAGACAGGGGAATAAGGTCACCCCTCCACTTT. It encodes CASSLDRGIRSPLHF.

This sequence joins TRBV12-3 or TRBV12-4 and TRBJ1-2; 10 nucleotides agree with TRBD1. The CDR3 contains 15 residues. Unmatched junction bases numbered 9, after V lost 6 bases and J lost 5 bases. The CDR3 protein is CASSRGTGDWYGYTF. The CDR3 DNA follows: TGTGCCAGCAGCAGGGGGACAGGGGATTGGTATGGCTACACCTTC.

The chain links TRBV5-6 to TRBJ2-7; 9 nucleotides agree with TRBD2. J gave up 2 bases and V 2 bases, and 5 bases lay outside the gene matches. The CDR3 is 15 residues long. Germline V gene lookup returns CDR1 SGHDT and CDR2 YYEEEE. CDR3 nucleotides: TGTGCCAGCAGCTTCTCGGCTAGCGGGACCTACGAGCAGTACTTC. It is translated as CASSFSASGTYEQYF.

This rearrangement joins TRBV7-9 to TRBJ1-5; tentative D call: TRBD1 (5 bases). Germline V CDR1 and CDR2: SEHNR, FQNEAQ (reference sequence). The ends were cut back, 5 bases at V and 0 bases at J, with 8 bases in the middle. The CDR3 contains 14 residues. The CDR3 is CASSLRVSNQPQHF. For the CDR3, the DNA is TGTGCCAGCAGCCTCAGGGTTAGCAATCAGCCCCAGCATTTT. Together with reference TRBV7-9 and TRBJ1-5, the CDR3 gives the full variable domain: DTGVSQNPRHKITKRGQNVTFRCDPISEHNRLYWYRQTLGQGPEFLTYFQNEAQLEKSRLLSDRFSAERPKGSFSTLEIQRTEQGDSAMYLCASSLRVSNQPQHFGDGTRLSIL.

The rearrangement uses TRBV29-1 and TRBJ2-2, with unresolved D. This CDR3 comprises 12 residues. In germline, CDR1 is SQVTM, CDR2 ANQGSEA. V lost 4 bases, J lost 6 bases, and 9 bases lay in between. The CDR3, as DNA: TGCAGCGTTGCTGGGGATGCCGGGGAGCTGTTTTTT. This sequence encodes CSVAGDAGELFF.

This chain connects TRBV6-2 or TRBV6-3 to TRBJ2-6; perhaps TRBD1 as D (7 bases). There are 20 residues in the CDR3. Germline values: CDR1 MNHEY, CDR2 SVGEGT. Trimming shortened V by 1 base and J by 0 bases, and 19 bases separated the two germline ends. CDR3 nucleotides: TGTGCCAGCAGTTACTTTTTCGGCGGGACAGAGACCTCTGGGGCCAACGTCCTGACTTTC. It codes for CASSYFFGGTETSGANVLTF.

V is TRBV6-5 and J is TRBJ2-2; D gene uncertain. Germline values: CDR1 MNHEY, CDR2 SVGAGI. Trimming took off 6 bases at V and 4 bases at J, with 9 bases between the two ends. This CDR3 contains 13 residues. CDR3 DNA: TGTGCCAGCAGCAAAGTTCTCACCGGGGAGCTGTTTTTT. Amino acid sequence: CASSKVLTGELFF.

The rearrangement links TRBV19 to TRBJ1-2, with a possible D match to TRBD1 (5 bases). This CDR3 is 13 amino acids long. Germline CDR1 reads LNHDA; CDR2 reads SQIVND (reference sequence). The V end was cut by 3 bases, the J end by 12 bases, with 17 bases between. CDR3 sequence reads: CASSISAGPGDTF. DNA of the CDR3: TGTGCCAGTAGTATCTCAGCGGGGCCTGGGGACACCTTC.

V usage is TRBV7-9 and J usage is TRBJ1-2; weak D call: TRBD1 (6 bases). Trimming stripped 5 bases from V and 8 bases from J, with 21 bases between. Germline V gene sequence: CDR1 SEHNR, CDR2 FQNEAQ (reference sequence). This CDR3 contains 15 residues. The CDR3 DNA sequence: TGTGCCAGCAGCATCCCGGGACACAAGGATAGGGGCTACACCTTC. Protein sequence: CASSIPGHKDRGYTF.

In this sample, this clonotype turned up once. The genes are TRBV19 and TRBJ2-1; TRBD2 matches at 11 bases. The germline gives CDR1 LNHDA, CDR2 SQIVND (reference sequence). Trimming removed 9 bases from V and 3 bases from J; junction bases left unmatched: 7. The CDR3 covers 15 residues. Here the CDR3 DNA reads TGTGCCAGCAGAGCTACTAGCGGGGGCTACAATGAGCAGTTCTTC. This translates into CASRATSGGYNEQFF.

The chain has TRBV12-3 or TRBV12-4 and TRBJ2-5; no firm D call. The V gene lost 5 bases and the J gene lost 1 base, with 5 bases spanning the gap. The CDR3 covers 12 residues. The CDR3 spells CASSPLQETQYF. CDR3 DNA sequence: TGTGCCAGCAGTCCTCTCCAAGAGACCCAGTACTTC.

The chain recombines TRBV19 with TRBJ2-3; TRBD1 agrees at 9 bases. There are 14 residues in the CDR3. Germline CDR1 is LNHDA and CDR2 is SQIVND (reference sequence). Trimming removed 4 bases from V and 6 bases from J; junction bases left unmatched: 5. The CDR3 nucleotides read TGTGCCAGTAGTAAGGGGACAGGGAAGGATACGCAGTATTTT. This translates into CASSKGTGKDTQYF.

V and J are TRBV7-9 and TRBJ1-2, with no clear D. This CDR3 is 14 amino acids long. V lost 1 base, J lost 4 bases, and 10 bases lay in between. Germline V CDR1 and CDR2: SEHNR, FQNEAQ (reference sequence). The CDR3 nucleotides read TGTGCCAGCAGCTTAGTAGGAGGGCGCTATGGCTACACCTTC. As protein: CASSLVGGRYGYTF.

The V call is TRBV6-5, the J call TRBJ1-4; a possible D gene is TRBD1 (6 bases). Germline assignment: CDR1 MNHEY and CDR2 SVGAGI. The CDR3 totals 15 residues. Trimming took off 2 bases at V and 7 bases at J, with 14 bases between the two ends. DNA for the CDR3: TGTGCCAGCAGTTACCAAACAGGGATGACTGAAAAACTGTTTTTT. It codes for CASSYQTGMTEKLFF.

The CDR3: CASSLRRGRNYGYTF. Written as DNA, the CDR3 is TGTGCCAGCAGCTTAAGAAGGGGGCGGAACTATGGCTACACCTTC. The V and J genes are TRBV13 and TRBJ1-2, with 7 positions matching TRBD1. CDR3 length equals 15 residues. The germline V gene has CDR1 PRHDT and CDR2 FYEKMQ (reference sequence). V gave up 2 bases and J gave up 2 bases; unmatched junction bases: 5. The full variable domain, rest sourced from reference TRBV13 and TRBJ1-2, is AAGVIQSPRHLIKEKRETATLKCYPIPRHDTVYWYQQGPGQDPQFLISFYEKMQSDKGSIPDRFSAQQFSDYHSELNMSSLELGDSALYFCASSLRRGRNYGYTFGSGTRLTVV.

This sequence joins TRBV4-3 and TRBJ1-1; D gene unclear. Per germline, CDR1 LGHNA and CDR2 YSLEER. V lost 0 bases to trimming and J lost 5 bases, with 10 bases between them. The CDR3 is 14 residues long. The CDR3 region has the DNA TGCGCCAGCAGCCAAGAAGGAGGTGGGACTGAAGCTTTCTTT. Translating it yields CASSQEGGGTEAFF.

The chain recombines TRBV7-2 with TRBJ1-5, with a tentative D call TRBD1 (5 bases). V lost 1 base to trimming and J lost 0 bases, with 7 bases between them. This CDR3 contains 15 residues. Germline assignment: CDR1 SGHTA and CDR2 FQGNSA. The CDR3 nucleotides read TGTGCCAGCAGCTTAGGGGGCTTTAGCAATCAGCCCCAGCATTTT. Translating gives CASSLGGFSNQPQHF.